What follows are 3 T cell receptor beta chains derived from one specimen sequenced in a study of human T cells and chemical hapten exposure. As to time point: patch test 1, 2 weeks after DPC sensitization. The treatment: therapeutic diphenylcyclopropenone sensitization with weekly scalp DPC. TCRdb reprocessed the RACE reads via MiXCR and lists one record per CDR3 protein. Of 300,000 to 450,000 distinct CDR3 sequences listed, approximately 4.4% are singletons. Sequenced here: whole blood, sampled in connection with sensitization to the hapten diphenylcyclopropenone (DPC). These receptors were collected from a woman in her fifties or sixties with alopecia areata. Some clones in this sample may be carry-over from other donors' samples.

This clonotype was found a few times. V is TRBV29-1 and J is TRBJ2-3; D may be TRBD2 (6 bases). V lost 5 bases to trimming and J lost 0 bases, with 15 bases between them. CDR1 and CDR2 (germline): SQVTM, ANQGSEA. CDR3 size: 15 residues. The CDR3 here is CSVSEGGISTDTQYF. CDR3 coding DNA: TGCAGCGTTTCCGAGGGAGGTATAAGCACAGATACGCAGTATTTT.

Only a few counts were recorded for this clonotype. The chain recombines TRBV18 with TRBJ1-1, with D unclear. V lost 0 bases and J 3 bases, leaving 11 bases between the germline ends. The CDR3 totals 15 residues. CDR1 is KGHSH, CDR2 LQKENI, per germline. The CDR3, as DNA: TGTGCCAGCTCACCACCGCTTAGGGCGGACACTGAAGCTTTCTTT. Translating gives CASSPPLRADTEAFF. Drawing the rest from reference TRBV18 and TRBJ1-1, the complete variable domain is NAGVMQNPRHLVRRRGQEARLRCSPMKGHSHVYWYRQLPEEGLKFMVYLQKENIIDESGMPKERFSAEFPKEGPSILRIQQVVRGDSAAYFCASSPPLRADTEAFFGQGTRLTVV.

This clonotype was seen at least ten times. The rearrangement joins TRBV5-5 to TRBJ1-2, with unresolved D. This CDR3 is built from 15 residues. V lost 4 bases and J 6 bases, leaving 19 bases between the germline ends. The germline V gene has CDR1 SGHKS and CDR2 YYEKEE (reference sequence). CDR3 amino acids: CASSRDPTVGHGYTF. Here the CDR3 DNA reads TGTGCCAGCAGCCGAGACCCTACAGTCGGCCATGGCTACACCTTC.